This T cell receptor beta chain appears in the sequencing data of a study of blood T cell repertoires in COVID-19. Overall study: Sources were T cells, B-cell-depleted T cells, or PBMCs; the material itself was cDNA or gDNA.

V shed 3 bases and J 3 bases; nucleotides not matched to a gene: 8. Germline V gene data show CDR1 as SGHRS and CDR2 as YFSETQ. The CDR3 extends over 15 amino acids. The authors' processing: Reference gene primer amplification in the assay estimated nucleated cell counts. Profiling relied on immunoSEQ multiplex PCR, and the TCRdb table lists in-frame clones only, not all of them. The DNA was the basis for D and trimming; V, J and clone size are from that table. This table holds 40,000 to 60,000 clones, under 85% found once. The chain recombines TRBV5-1 with TRBJ1-1; TRBD1 aligns across 7 bases. Sequencing was done on a sample of peripheral blood. The receptor comes from a human donor in a cohort sampled during active COVID-19. CDR3 sequence: CASSWGTASDTEAFF. In nucleotides, the CDR3 is TGCGCCAGCAGCTGGGGGACAGCATCGGACACTGAAGCTTTCTTT. Full variable domain (outside the CDR3, taken from reference TRBV5-1 and TRBJ1-1): KAGVTQTPRYLIKTRGQQVTLSCSPISGHRSVSWYQQTPGQGLQFLFEYFSETQRNKGNFPGRFSGRQFSNSRSEMNVSTLELGDSALYLCASSWGTASDTEAFFGQGTRLTVV.